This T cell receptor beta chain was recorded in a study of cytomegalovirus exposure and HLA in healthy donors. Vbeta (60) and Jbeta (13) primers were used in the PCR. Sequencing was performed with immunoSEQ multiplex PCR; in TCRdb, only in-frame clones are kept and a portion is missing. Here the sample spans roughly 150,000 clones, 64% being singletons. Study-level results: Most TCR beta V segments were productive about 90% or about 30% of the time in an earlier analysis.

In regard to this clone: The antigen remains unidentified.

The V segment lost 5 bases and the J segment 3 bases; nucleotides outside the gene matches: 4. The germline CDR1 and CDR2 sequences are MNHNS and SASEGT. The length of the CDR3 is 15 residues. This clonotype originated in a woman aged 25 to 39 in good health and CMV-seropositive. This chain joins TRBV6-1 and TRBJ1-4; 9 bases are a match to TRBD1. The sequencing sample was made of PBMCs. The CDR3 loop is CASSPRDRANEKLFF. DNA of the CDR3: TGTGCCAGCAGTCCCCGGGACAGGGCTAATGAAAAACTGTTTTTT.